These 20 T cell receptor beta chains were all obtained from the same sample, sequenced in a study of early T cells in non-severe SARS-CoV-2 infection. TCRdb itself ran the 5' RACE reads through MiXCR, one entry per CDR3 protein. The sample includes 61,000 or so distinct CDR3 sequences, more than 10% seen only once; the top ten take roughly 1.2%. Sequenced here: whole blood, sampled at baseline. All receptors derive from an adult who was a healthcare worker with PCR-confirmed SARS-CoV-2 infection or an uninfected control (not recorded which). The donor label of this sample is uncertain.

The V and J genes are TRBV19 and TRBJ2-3; 12 bases align to TRBD2. The CDR3 runs 16 residues. CDR1 LNHDA and CDR2 SQIVND come from the germline V gene (reference sequence). After removal of 5 bases from V and 2 bases from J, the junction contained 5 bases not matched to a gene. The CDR3 nucleotides read TGTGCCAGTAGTTCCACTAGCGGGGGGCCCACAGATACGCAGTATTTT. It translates to CASSSTSGGPTDTQYF.

J is TRBJ1-6 and V is TRBV10-3; a weak D match, TRBD1 (5 bases). Germline CDR1 ENHRY, CDR2 SYGVKD. The CDR3 runs to 12 residues. With 8 bases removed from V and 7 bases from J, the gap between germline ends came to 9 bases. Here the CDR3 reads CAIGEGNSPLHF. Written as DNA, the CDR3 is TGTGCCATCGGAGAGGGGAATTCACCCCTCCACTTT.

The V and J genes are TRBV6-6 and TRBJ2-1; D uncertain. Trimming shortened V by 4 bases and J by 5 bases, and 6 bases separated the two germline ends. The CDR3 runs to 12 residues. Germline CDR1 and CDR2: MNHNY and SVGAGI (reference sequence). The CDR3 here is CASSSSHNEQFF. In DNA form, the CDR3 reads TGTGCCAGCAGTTCGAGTCACAATGAGCAGTTCTTC.

V is TRBV9 and J is TRBJ2-5, with 9 positions matching TRBD2. Germline assignment: CDR1 SGDLS and CDR2 YYNGEE. This CDR3 is built from 13 residues. The ends lost 4 bases at V and 10 bases at J; junction bases unmatched: 8. The CDR3 nucleotides are TGTGCCAGCAGCCCCGCGGGGGGGCGAGGCCAGTACTTC. Protein sequence: CASSPAGGRGQYF.

This clonotype showed up just a few times. This chain joins TRBV12-3 or TRBV12-4 and TRBJ2-1; TRBD2 aligns across 11 bases. CDR3 length equals 15 residues. Unmatched junction bases numbered 11, after V lost 7 bases and J lost 9 bases. The DNA for the CDR3 is TGTGCCAGCACCCTCGGCCTAGCGGGGGGAATTGAGCAGTTCTTC. It specifies CASTLGLAGGIEQFF.

With regard to this clonotype: Sequence at one end of the junction differs from germline and may be a read error. The genes are TRBV7-8 and TRBJ2-3, with a tentative D call TRBD2 (5 bases). The CDR3 length is 13 residues. In germline, CDR1 is SGHVS, CDR2 FQNEAQ. The CDR3: CVSSLAPSDTQYF. CDR3 nucleotide sequence: TGTGTCAGCAGCTTAGCGCCGTCAGATACGCAGTATTTT.

This clonotype was detected a few times. This chain links TRBV18 with TRBJ2-3, with TRBD2 identical over 7 bases. Trimming took 0 bases from V and 0 from J; bases not matched to a gene: 6. CDR3 length: 17 residues. Germline assignment: CDR1 KGHSH and CDR2 LQKENI. Written as DNA, the CDR3 is TGTGCCAGCTCACCACCCGGACTAGTGAATAGCACAGATACGCAGTATTTT. Amino acid sequence: CASSPPGLVNSTDTQYF. Using reference TRBV18 and TRBJ2-3 for the parts outside the CDR3, the full variable domain is NAGVMQNPRHLVRRRGQEARLRCSPMKGHSHVYWYRQLPEEGLKFMVYLQKENIIDESGMPKERFSAEFPKEGPSILRIQQVVRGDSAAYFCASSPPGLVNSTDTQYFGPGTRLTVL.

This chain uses TRBV7-8 with TRBJ1-6; no clear D. This CDR3 has 15 amino acids. CDR1 and CDR2 (germline): SGHVS, FQNEAQ. Trimming pared 5 bases from V and 10 bases from J, leaving 18 bases between. The CDR3 loop is CASSVRLTELSPLHF. The CDR3 DNA sequence: TGTGCCAGCAGCGTTAGGTTAACGGAGTTATCACCCCTCCACTTT.

V is TRBV6-2 or TRBV6-3 and J is TRBJ2-1; weak D call: TRBD2 (6 bases). CDR1 MNHEY and CDR2 SVGEGT come from the germline V gene. This CDR3 spans 13 amino acids. Trimming shortened V by 4 bases and J by 7 bases, and 11 bases separated the two germline ends. CDR3 in DNA: TGTGCCAGCAGTTGGCCTGGGAGGAATGAGCAGTTCTTC. Its protein is CASSWPGRNEQFF.

This clonotype was counted only a few times. V usage is TRBV7-3 and J usage is TRBJ2-5; 10 bases match TRBD2. Germline V gene data show CDR1 as SGHTA and CDR2 as FQGTGA. This CDR3 contains 15 residues. Germline trimming cut 1 base from V and 4 bases from J; bases unmatched to any gene: 3. CDR3 region: CASSLMASGGETQYF. In DNA, the CDR3 is TGTGCCAGCAGCTTAATGGCTAGCGGGGGAGAGACCCAGTACTTC.

The V and J genes are TRBV24-1 and TRBJ2-1; 7 bases line up with TRBD1. Trimming cost V 5 bases and J 2 bases; bases outside gene matches: 5. CDR3 size: 15 residues. Germline V gene sequence: CDR1 KGHDR, CDR2 SFDVKD. Written as DNA, the CDR3 is TGTGCCACCAGTGCCCGAACAGGGGCCTACAATGAGCAGTTCTTC. Residues: CATSARTGAYNEQFF.

This chain uses TRBV2 with TRBJ2-7; D gene unclear. The CDR3 is 15 amino acids. The V and J ends lost 3 bases and 2 bases respectively, with 14 bases between them. Germline V CDR1 and CDR2: SNHLY, FYNNEI. CDR3 sequence (DNA): TGTGCCAGCAGTGAGTCGTTTGTTAGGGCCTACGAGCAGTACGTC. This sequence encodes CASSESFVRAYEQYV.

In its sample, this clonotype was seen a few times. The V gene is TRBV5-1, the J gene TRBJ1-1; no reliable D call. Trimming took 2 bases from V and 0 from J, leaving 8 bases between them. The CDR3 is made up of 14 amino acids. Germline CDR1 and CDR2: SGHRS and YFSETQ. CDR3 DNA: TGCGCCAGCAGCTTTAATACTCTGAACACTGAAGCTTTCTTT. Protein product: CASSFNTLNTEAFF.

V gene TRBV4-2 combines with J gene TRBJ2-1; maybe TRBD2 (5 bases). Germline V CDR1 and CDR2: LGHNA, YNFKEQ. The CDR3 consists of 13 residues. The V end was cut by 0 bases, the J end by 8 bases, with 8 bases between. The CDR3 sequence: CASSQDGRDEQFF. The CDR3 DNA reads TGTGCCAGCAGCCAAGATGGGCGGGATGAGCAGTTCTTC.

The chain combines TRBV3-1 with TRBJ1-3; D is unclear. Germline V gives CDR1 LGHDT, CDR2 YNNKEL (reference sequence). The CDR3 extends over 16 amino acids. The ends were cut back, 0 bases at V and 0 bases at J, with 9 bases in the middle. The CDR3 sequence is CASSQDLVASGNTIYF. CDR3 in DNA: TGTGCCAGCAGCCAAGATTTAGTGGCCTCTGGAAACACCATATATTTT.

This clonotype has a handful of counts. The rearrangement links TRBV12-5 to TRBJ2-7, with 9 bases lining up with TRBD2. Germline V CDR1 and CDR2: LGHNT, FRNRAP. The length of the CDR3 is 15 residues. V trimming: 2 bases; J trimming: 2 bases; junction bases outside the gene matches: 4. The CDR3 sequence is CASGLTSGRPYEQYV. For the CDR3, the DNA is TGTGCTAGTGGTTTGACTAGCGGGCGACCCTACGAGCAGTACGTC.

A few counts support this clonotype. The J gene is TRBJ2-3, the V gene TRBV10-1; D gene ambiguous. Germline V gene lookup returns CDR1 WNHNN and CDR2 SYGVQD (reference sequence). The CDR3 loop spans 14 amino acids. Trimming took off 5 bases at V and 6 bases at J, with 15 bases between the two ends. The CDR3 region has the DNA TGCGCCAGCAGTAAAGGGCCACAGAGCGATACGCAGTATTTT. Translated: CASSKGPQSDTQYF.

This clonotype was detected a few times. The chain combines TRBV3-1 with TRBJ2-1, with 10 positions matching TRBD1. The germline V gene has CDR1 LGHDT and CDR2 YNNKEL (reference sequence). Losses at the gene ends were 2 bases for V and 8 bases for J; bases not matched to a gene: 6. The CDR3 has 15 residues. This chain's CDR3 is CASSQFQTGGDEQFF. The CDR3 nucleotides read TGTGCCAGCAGCCAATTCCAGACAGGGGGCGATGAGCAGTTCTTC.

The CDR3 loop reads CASSRDREGLGSYNSPLHF. DNA of the CDR3: TGTGCCAGCAGCCGAGACAGGGAAGGCTTAGGCTCCTATAATTCACCCCTCCACTTT. The gene calls are TRBV27 and TRBJ1-6, with 7 bases identical to TRBD1. Germline assignment: CDR1 MNHEY and CDR2 SMNVEV (reference sequence). This CDR3 region has 19 residues. After removal of 6 bases from V and 0 bases from J, the junction contained 14 bases not matched to a gene.

There are a few counts of this clonotype. The rearrangement uses TRBV6-5 and TRBJ1-1; D is ambiguous. The CDR3 is made up of 13 amino acids. Trimming pared 2 bases from V and 5 bases from J, leaving 9 bases between. Germline CDR1 reads MNHEY; CDR2 reads SVGAGI. The CDR3 loop reads CASSYEGFTEAFF. The DNA for the CDR3 is TGTGCCAGCAGTTACGAGGGCTTTACTGAAGCTTTCTTT.